This T cell receptor beta chain was sequenced in a study of Graves' ophthalmopathy and Graves' hyperthyroidism. Of note for this clonotype: Its antigen is currently unknown.

Study-wide findings and caveats: A 13-signature model separated ophthalmopathy from stable hyperthyroidism, just over 85% sensitivity, around 79% specificity.

Researchers took RNA transcripts and amplified TCR beta CDR3 regions from them. First-round RT-PCR employed HTBI primers, with a second-round multiplex PCR after it. TCRdb redid the calling of the multiplex PCR reads with MiXCR, one entry per CDR3 protein. The sample lists a few hundred thousand distinct CDR3 sequences; 39% were seen once. The germline gives CDR1 SNHLY, CDR2 FYNNEI. The CDR3 runs 16 residues. V lost 8 bases and J lost 2, with 18 bases in between. V and J are TRBV2 and TRBJ1-4; the D gene is possibly TRBD1 (6 bases). The sequenced sample consisted of peripheral blood or thyroid tissue (not recorded which). The sequence was collected from an adult man with Graves' hyperthyroidism. Written as DNA, the CDR3 is TGTGCCAGCTCACCAGAGGGGGTGGCGACTAATGAAAAACTGTTTTTT. Its protein product is CASSPEGVATNEKLFF.